This TCR beta chain was recovered during a study of T cell responses to AZD1222 COVID-19 vaccine. The CDR3 runs 14 residues. Trimming left V 5 bases short and J 4 bases short, with 12 bases between. Per germline, CDR1 SGHAT and CDR2 FQNNGV. TCRdb's table, derived via immunoSEQ multiplex PCR, lists solely in-frame clones and lacks some. The sample yields fewer than 150,000 clones, around 92% seen once. This clone has a handful of counts. This rearrangement joins TRBV11-2 to TRBJ1-5, with TRBD1 as a possible D gene (6 bases). The origin of this receptor is an adult in good health. Sequenced material: peripheral blood, taken on day 0 of AZD1222 vaccination. CDR3 sequence reads: CASSPGQKNQPQHF. The CDR3 bases are TGTGCCAGCAGCCCAGGACAGAAAAATCAGCCCCAGCATTTT.